This TCR beta chain was recorded in a study of shared clonotypes between healthy human individuals. General study points: Naive subsets generally had larger estimated richness than memory subsets. The study found lower generation probabilities in non-shared clonotypes than in those shared by all four donors. Sampling involved blood alone; tissue repertoires likely differ.

Concerning this clone itself: As yet, its antigen is unknown. In the same sample, other DNA sequences code for this CDR3.

Only in-frame clones appear in the TCRdb table, and some are missing; sequencing was by immunoSEQ multiplex PCR. The sample comprises about 1.5 million clones, 95% to 99% of which are singletons, and about 0.45% rests with the top ten. The V gene lost 1 base and the J gene lost 2 bases, with 5 bases spanning the gap. Germline-derived CDR1 and CDR2 are SGHTA and FQGNSA. The CDR3 has 14 amino acids. The J gene is TRBJ2-2, the V gene TRBV7-2; a possible D gene is TRBD2 (5 bases). What was sequenced was naive CD4+ T cells sorted from blood. Subset in this sample: CD45RA+ positively selected. The receptor was derived from a man aged 25-45 years in good health. The CDR3 loop reads CASSLGLNTGELFF. CDR3 in DNA: TGTGCCAGCAGCTTAGGACTAAACACCGGGGAGCTGTTTTTT. The complete variable domain, with remaining parts taken from reference TRBV7-2 and TRBJ2-2, reads GAGVSQSPSNKVTEKGKDVELRCDPISGHTALYWYRQSLGQGLEFLIYFQGNSAPDKSGLPSDRFSAERTGGSVSTLTIQRTQQEDSAVYLCASSLGLNTGELFFGEGSRLTVL.